The clone carrying this T cell receptor beta chain showed up many times. The record originates from a study of spatial heterogeneity in lung cancer. Indicated time point: sample taken at primary tumor resection. Donation came from around 72 patients with untreated early-stage non-small cell lung cancer. Unsorted whole RNA from tumor, nontumor lung or frozen PBMC underwent sequencing. From the 5' RACE reads, TCRdb called clonotypes with MiXCR, one entry per CDR3 protein. The table has some 22,000 distinct CDR3 sequences, approximately 4.6% seen once. Trimming left V 0 bases short and J 5 bases short, with 12 bases between. Germline V gives CDR1 SGDLS, CDR2 YYNGEE. There are 14 residues in the CDR3.

The sequence was obtained from a male donor with early-stage non-small cell lung cancer. This rearrangement joins TRBV9 to TRBJ2-7; D remains ambiguous. The sequencing used PBMCs, collected at surgery. The CDR3 is CASSVDTFRHEQYF. Here the CDR3 DNA reads TGTGCCAGCAGCGTAGATACTTTTAGGCACGAGCAGTACTTC.